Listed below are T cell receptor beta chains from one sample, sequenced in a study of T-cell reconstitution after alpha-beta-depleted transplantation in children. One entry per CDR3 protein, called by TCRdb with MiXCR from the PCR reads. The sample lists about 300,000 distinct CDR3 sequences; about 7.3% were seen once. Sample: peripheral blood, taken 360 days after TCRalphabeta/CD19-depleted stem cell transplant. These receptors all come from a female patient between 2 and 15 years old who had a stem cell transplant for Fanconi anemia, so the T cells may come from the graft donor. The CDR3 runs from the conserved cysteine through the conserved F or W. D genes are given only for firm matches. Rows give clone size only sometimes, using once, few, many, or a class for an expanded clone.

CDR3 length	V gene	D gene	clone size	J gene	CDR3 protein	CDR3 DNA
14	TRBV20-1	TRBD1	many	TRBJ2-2	CSAPRTGSTGELFF	TGCAGTGCTCCTAGGACAGGAAGCACCGGGGAGCTGTTTTTT
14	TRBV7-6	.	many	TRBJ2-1	CASSLTPNSNEQFF	TGTGCCAGCAGCCTAACCCCTAATTCCAATGAGCAGTTCTTC
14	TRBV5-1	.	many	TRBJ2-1	CASSQDRSYNEQFF	TGCGCCAGCAGCCAGGACAGATCCTACAATGAGCAGTTCTTC
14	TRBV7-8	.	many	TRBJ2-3	CASSLRGYADTQYF	TGTGCCAGCAGCTTACGGGGATACGCAGATACGCAGTATTTT
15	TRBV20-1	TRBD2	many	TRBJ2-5	CSAAEALAGGGTQYF	TGCAGTGCTGCCGAAGCCCTAGCGGGAGGGGGGACCCAGTACTTC
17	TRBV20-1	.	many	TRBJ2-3	CSARSPTWRGSTDTQYF	TGCAGTGCTAGATCCCCTACATGGAGGGGGAGCACAGATACGCAGTATTTT
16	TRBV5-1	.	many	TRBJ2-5	CASSGRDSPPQETQYF	TGCGCCAGCAGCGGGCGGGACAGCCCACCCCAAGAGACCCAGTACTTC
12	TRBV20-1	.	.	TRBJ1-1	CSAARSPTEAFF	TGCAGTGCTGCCCGCAGTCCAACTGAAGCTTTCTTT
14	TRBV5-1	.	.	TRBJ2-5	CASSNRSYQETQYF	TGCGCCAGCAGCAATCGTTCGTACCAAGAGACCCAGTACTTC
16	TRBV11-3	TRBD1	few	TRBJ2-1	CASSSWTGQRNNEQFF	TGTGCCAGCAGCTCATGGACAGGGCAGCGAAACAATGAGCAGTTCTTC